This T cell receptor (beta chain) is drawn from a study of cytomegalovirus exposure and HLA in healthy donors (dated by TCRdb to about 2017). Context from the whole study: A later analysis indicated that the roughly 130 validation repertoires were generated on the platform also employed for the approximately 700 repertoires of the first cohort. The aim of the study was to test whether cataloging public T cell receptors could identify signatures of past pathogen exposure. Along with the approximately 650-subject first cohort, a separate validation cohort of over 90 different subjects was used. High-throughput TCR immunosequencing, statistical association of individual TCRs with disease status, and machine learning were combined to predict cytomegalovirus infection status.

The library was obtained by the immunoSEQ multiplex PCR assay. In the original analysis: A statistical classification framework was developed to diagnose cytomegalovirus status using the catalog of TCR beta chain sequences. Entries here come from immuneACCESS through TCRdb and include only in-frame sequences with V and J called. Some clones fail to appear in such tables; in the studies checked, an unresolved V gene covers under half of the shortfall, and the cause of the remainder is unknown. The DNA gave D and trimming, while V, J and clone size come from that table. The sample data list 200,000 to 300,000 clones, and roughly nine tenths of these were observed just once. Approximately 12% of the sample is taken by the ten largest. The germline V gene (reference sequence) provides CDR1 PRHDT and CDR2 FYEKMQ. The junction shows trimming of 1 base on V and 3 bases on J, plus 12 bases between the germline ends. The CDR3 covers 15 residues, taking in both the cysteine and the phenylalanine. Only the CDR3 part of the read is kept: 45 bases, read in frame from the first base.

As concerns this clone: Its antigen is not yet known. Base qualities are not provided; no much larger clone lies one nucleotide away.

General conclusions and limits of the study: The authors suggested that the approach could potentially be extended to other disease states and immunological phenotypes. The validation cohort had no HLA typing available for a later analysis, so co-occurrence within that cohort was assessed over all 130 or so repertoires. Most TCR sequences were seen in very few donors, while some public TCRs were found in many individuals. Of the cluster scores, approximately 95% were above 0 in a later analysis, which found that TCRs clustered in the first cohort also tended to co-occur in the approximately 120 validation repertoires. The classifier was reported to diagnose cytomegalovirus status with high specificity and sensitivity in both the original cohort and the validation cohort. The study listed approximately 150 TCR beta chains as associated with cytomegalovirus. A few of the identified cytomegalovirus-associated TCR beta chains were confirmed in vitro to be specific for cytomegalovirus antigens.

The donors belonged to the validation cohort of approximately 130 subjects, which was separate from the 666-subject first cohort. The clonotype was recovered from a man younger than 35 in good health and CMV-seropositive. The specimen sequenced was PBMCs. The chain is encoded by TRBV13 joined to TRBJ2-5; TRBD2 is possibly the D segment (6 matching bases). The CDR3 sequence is CASSLEEGGKETQYF. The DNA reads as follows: TGTGCCAGCAGCTTAGAGGAGGGTGGGAAAGAGACCCAGTACTTC.